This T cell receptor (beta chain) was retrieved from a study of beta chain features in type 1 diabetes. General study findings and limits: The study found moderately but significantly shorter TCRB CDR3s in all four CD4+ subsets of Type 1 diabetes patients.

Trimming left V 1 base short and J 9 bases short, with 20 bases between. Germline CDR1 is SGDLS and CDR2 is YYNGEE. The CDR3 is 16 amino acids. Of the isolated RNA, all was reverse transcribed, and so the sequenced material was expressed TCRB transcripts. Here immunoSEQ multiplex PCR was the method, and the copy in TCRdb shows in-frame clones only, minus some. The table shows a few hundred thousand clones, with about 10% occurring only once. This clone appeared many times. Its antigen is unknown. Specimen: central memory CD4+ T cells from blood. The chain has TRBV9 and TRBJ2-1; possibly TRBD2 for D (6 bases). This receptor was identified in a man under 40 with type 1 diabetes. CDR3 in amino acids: CASSVSAGSHQTEQFF. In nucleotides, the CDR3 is TGTGCCAGCAGCGTATCAGCGGGTTCTCATCAGACTGAGCAGTTCTTC.